The 3 T cell receptor beta chains in this list originate from one sample, sequenced in a study of T cell responses to AZD1222 COVID-19 vaccine. Clones were sequenced by immunoSEQ multiplex PCR, and TCRdb holds only the in-frame ones, with some missing. The repertoire holds about 120,000 clones, with over 75% as singletons. The sample here was peripheral blood, taken on day 0 of AZD1222 vaccination. The origin of the receptors is an adult in good health.

The genes are TRBV11-2 and TRBJ1-1; a weak D match, TRBD1 (6 bases). Germline loops: CDR1 SGHAT, CDR2 FQNNGV. Trimming removed 5 bases from V and 3 bases from J, with 25 bases in between. The CDR3 covers 18 residues. This CDR3 reads CASSPYFWGRERDTEAFF. In nucleotides, the CDR3 is TGTGCCAGCAGCCCTTACTTTTGGGGGCGGGAAAGGGACACTGAAGCTTTCTTT.

Points on this clone: One end of the junction is discordant with germline, which a read error may explain. The rearrangement joins TRBV7-7 to TRBJ2-3; TRBD1 matches 7 bases. Germline CDR1 reads SSHAT; CDR2 reads FNYEAQ (reference sequence). The length of the CDR3 is 14 residues. Here the CDR3 DNA reads TGTGCTAGCAGCCCCCGGACAGGTCCAGATACGCAGTATTTT. This translates into CASSPRTGPDTQYF. The full variable domain, completed using reference TRBV7-7 and TRBJ2-3, is GAGVSQSPRYKVTKRGQDVTLRCDPISSHATLYWYQQALGQGPEFLTYFNYEAQPDKSGLPSDRFSAERPEGSISTLTIQRTEQRDSAMYRCASSPRTGPDTQYFGPGTRLTVL.

This sequence joins TRBV24-1 and TRBJ2-3; D uncertain. CDR3 size: 13 residues. The germline gives CDR1 KGHDR, CDR2 SFDVKD. Trimming removed 4 bases from V and 2 bases from J, with 6 bases in between. In DNA, the CDR3 is TGTGCCACCAGTGACCCTCCCACAGATACGCAGTATTTT. Translation gives CATSDPPTDTQYF.